These 15 T cell receptor beta chains came from one sample sequenced in a study of blood T cell repertoires in COVID-19. Clones were sequenced by immunoSEQ multiplex PCR, and TCRdb holds only the in-frame ones, with some missing. The sample carries 81,000 or so clones, over 80% recorded once. The sequenced material came from peripheral blood. These receptor sequences come from a woman aged 60-75 years with active COVID-19.

J is TRBJ1-4 and V is TRBV11-3; 8 nucleotides line up with TRBD1. V lost 5 bases, J lost 5 bases, and 7 bases stayed unmatched. From germline, CDR1 is SGHNT and CDR2 YENEEA. The CDR3 is made up of 15 amino acids. Written as DNA, the CDR3 is TGTGCCAGCAGCCCAAAGGACAGGGTGAATGAAAAACTGTTTTTT. This gives the protein CASSPKDRVNEKLFF. Full variable domain (outside the CDR3, taken from reference TRBV11-3 and TRBJ1-4): EAGVVQSPRYKIIEKKQPVAFWCNPISGHNTLYWYLQNLGQGPELLIRYENEEAVDDSQLPKDRFSAERLKGVDSTLKIQPAELGDSAVYLCASSPKDRVNEKLFFGSGTQLSVL.

This clone was found once. The chain employs TRBV5-1 and TRBJ1-2; 8 positions match TRBD1. With V trimmed by 0 bases and J by 13 bases, 8 bases remained unmatched. Germline loops: CDR1 SGHRS, CDR2 YFSETQ. CDR3 size: 13 residues. The CDR3 nucleotides read TGCGCCAGCAGCTTGGACAGGGGGGGATGCTGCACCTTC. This sequence encodes CASSLDRGGCCTF.

V and J are TRBV27 and TRBJ1-4; D remains ambiguous. The ends were cut back, 3 bases at V and 8 bases at J, with 25 bases in the middle. Germline CDR1 is MNHEY and CDR2 is SMNVEV (reference sequence). This CDR3 has 18 amino acids. CDR3 nucleotide sequence: TGTGCCAGCAGTTTTCGACCCCCATACGGGGTAATCGACGAAAAACTGTTTTTT. It codes for CASSFRPPYGVIDEKLFF.

The V call is TRBV6-1, the J call TRBJ1-4; D is ambiguous. The CDR3 sequence is 12 residues long. The germline CDR1 and CDR2 sequences are MNHNS and SASEGT. V was shortened by 5 bases and J by 11 bases, with 12 bases between the two germline ends. Here the CDR3 reads CASSPDGVKLFF. As DNA, the CDR3 is TGTGCCAGCAGTCCCGACGGGGTGAAACTGTTTTTT.

The V gene is TRBV7-9, the J gene TRBJ2-1, with 8 bases aligning to TRBD1. From germline, CDR1 is SEHNR and CDR2 FQNEAQ (reference sequence). The length of the CDR3 is 18 residues. The junction had 17 bases not matched to a gene; V was cut back by 5 bases and J by 5 bases. This CDR3 is CASSRDRGAGGRNNEQFF. CDR3 coding DNA: TGTGCCAGCAGCCGTGACAGGGGCGCAGGGGGAAGGAACAATGAGCAGTTCTTC.

V is TRBV7-2 and J is TRBJ2-1; D is ambiguous. Deletions cut 5 bases from V and 1 base from J, with 9 bases between. Germline V lookup: CDR1 SGHTA, CDR2 FQGNSA. This CDR3 is built from 14 residues. The CDR3 DNA is TGTGCCAGCAGCATCCCTAGTTCCTACAATGAGCAGTTCTTC. Protein: CASSIPSSYNEQFF.

V and J are TRBV6-1 and TRBJ2-7, with 12 bases that match TRBD2. CDR1 MNHNS and CDR2 SASEGT come from the germline V gene. The CDR3 covers 15 residues. Trimming took 1 base from V and 3 from J; bases not matched to a gene: 1. In DNA form, the CDR3 reads TGTGCCAGCAGTGAAGGACTAGCGGGAGACTACGAGCAGTACTTC. It specifies CASSEGLAGDYEQYF.

The CDR3 sequence: CASSSTSGITDTQYF. The CDR3 region has the DNA TGTGCCAGCAGCTCGACTAGCGGGATCACAGATACGCAGTATTTT. The chain carries TRBV7-2 and TRBJ2-3, with 11 bases that match TRBD2. Unmatched junction bases numbered 2, after V lost 4 bases and J lost 2 bases. CDR1 and CDR2 (germline): SGHTA, FQGNSA. The CDR3 extends over 15 amino acids.

J is TRBJ1-5 and V is TRBV19; no definite D call. This CDR3 comprises 15 residues. The V and J ends lost 10 bases and 7 bases respectively, with 23 bases between them. Germline CDR1 and CDR2: LNHDA and SQIVND (reference sequence). Here the CDR3 DNA reads TGTGCCACCGGGATTAAAGGAGGGATACGGCAGCCCCAGCATTTT. It encodes CATGIKGGIRQPQHF.

This rearrangement joins TRBV2 to TRBJ2-2; D might be TRBD1 (5 bases). The CDR3 sequence is 14 residues long. The germline V gene encodes CDR1 SNHLY and CDR2 FYNNEI. V was shortened by 6 bases and J by 1 base, with 9 bases between the two germline ends. CDR3 protein: CASSLGQNTGELFF. CDR3 nucleotide sequence: TGTGCCAGCAGCTTGGGGCAGAACACCGGGGAGCTGTTTTTT.

The J gene is TRBJ2-7, the V gene TRBV7-3; 7 bases match TRBD2. V shed 5 bases and J 6 bases; nucleotides not matched to a gene: 7. Germline lookup yields CDR1 SGHTA and CDR2 FQGTGA. This CDR3 region has 13 residues. CDR3 nucleotides: TGTGCCAGCAGCCCGACGAGGGAGGGCGAGCAGTACTTC. It translates to CASSPTREGEQYF.

The chain is built from TRBV11-3 and TRBJ2-3, with unresolved D. V lost 1 base and J 6 bases, leaving 8 bases between the germline ends. This CDR3 is built from 13 residues. CDR1 and CDR2 (germline): SGHNT, YENEEA. Here the CDR3 DNA reads TGTGCCAGCAGCTTAGTAGTCACCGATACGCAGTATTTT. Translation: CASSLVVTDTQYF. The variable domain in full, with the rest retrieved from reference TRBV11-3 and TRBJ2-3, is EAGVVQSPRYKIIEKKQPVAFWCNPISGHNTLYWYLQNLGQGPELLIRYENEEAVDDSQLPKDRFSAERLKGVDSTLKIQPAELGDSAVYLCASSLVVTDTQYFGPGTRLTVL.

The V gene is TRBV25-1, the J gene TRBJ2-7; D possibly corresponds to TRBD2 (6 bases). V lost 5 bases, J lost 0 bases, and 23 bases lay in between. The CDR3 consists of 18 residues. Germline assignment: CDR1 MGHDK and CDR2 SYGVNS. The CDR3 protein is CASSSPPGEGGSSYEQYF. The CDR3 nucleotides read TGTGCCAGCAGTTCCCCCCCCGGCGAGGGAGGCAGCTCCTACGAGCAGTACTTC.

The chain has TRBV6-4 and TRBJ1-6; D is possibly TRBD1 (6 bases). The CDR3 contains 15 residues. Trimming took 5 bases from V and 9 from J, leaving 17 bases between them. Germline CDR1 and CDR2: MRHNA and SNTAGT. The DNA for the CDR3 is TGTGCCAGCAGTTCGCTGGGGGGGGGCCTTTCACCCCTCCACTTT. It translates to CASSSLGGGLSPLHF.

The chain couples TRBV3-1 (or the pseudogene TRBV3-2) to TRBJ1-5, with D tentatively TRBD1 (5 bases). V dropped 4 bases and J dropped 3 bases, with 16 bases sitting between them. This CDR3 is 16 amino acids long. CDR1 LGHDT and CDR2 YNNKEL come from the germline V gene (reference sequence). The CDR3 sequence: CASSPSGSGNNQPQHF. DNA of the CDR3: TGTGCCAGCAGCCCATCTGGGTCAGGGAACAATCAGCCCCAGCATTTT.